Listed here are 10 T cell receptor beta chains from one sample, sequenced in a study of OX40 agonist ivuxolimab in advanced cancers. Profiling relied on immunoSEQ multiplex PCR, and the TCRdb table lists in-frame clones only, not all of them. The sample has more than 60,000 clones, 90% seen once; the top ten hold under 0.4%. The sequencing used CD4+ or CD8+ T cells sorted from blood, collected in a trial of the OX40 agonist ivuxolimab. Source of these receptors: an adult with an advanced solid tumor such as melanoma, head and neck, liver or kidney cancer.

In this sample, this clone turned up once. The chain has TRBV7-2 and TRBJ2-5; possibly TRBD2 for D (6 bases). Trimming removed 1 base from V and 5 bases from J, with 17 bases in between. The CDR3 has 16 residues. Germline CDR1 and CDR2: SGHTA and FQGNSA. As DNA, the CDR3 is TGTGCCAGCAGCTTAGTGCGTCAGGGAGGTAGGGAGACCCAGTACTTC. Protein sequence: CASSLVRQGGRETQYF.

The rearrangement joins TRBV4-2 to TRBJ1-2, with D maybe TRBD1 (5 bases). V was cut by 1 base and J by 2 bases, with 11 bases left in between. The CDR3 is 15 amino acids. Germline V gene data show CDR1 as LGHNA and CDR2 as YNFKEQ. The CDR3 reads CASSQATGGNYGYTF. The CDR3 bases are TGTGCCAGCAGCCAAGCGACCGGGGGGAACTATGGCTACACCTTC.

V gene TRBV29-1 combines with J gene TRBJ2-1, with 10 bases that match TRBD2. This CDR3 contains 14 residues. With V trimmed by 3 bases and J by 8 bases, 7 bases remained unmatched. Germline loops: CDR1 SQVTM, CDR2 ANQGSEA. In DNA, the CDR3 is TGCAGCGTTGACGGGCTAGCGGGAGTGGATGAGCAGTTCTTC. It encodes CSVDGLAGVDEQFF.

V is TRBV4-3 and J is TRBJ2-7; TRBD1 matches 8 bases. The V and J ends lost 3 bases and 3 bases, in that order; junction bases with no gene match: 7. The CDR3 is made up of 15 amino acids. The germline V gene has CDR1 LGHNA and CDR2 YSLEER. CDR3 sequence (DNA): TGCGCCAGCAGCCAGCCCGGGACAGGAGTCTACGAGCAGTACTTC. It yields the protein CASSQPGTGVYEQYF.

In nucleotides, the CDR3 is TGTGCCAGCAGCTTAGTGGGGGACAGGGATGAGACCCAGTACTTC. Residues: CASSLVGDRDETQYF. The gene calls are TRBV11-2 and TRBJ2-5; TRBD1 matches at 9 bases. Germline CDR1 is SGHAT and CDR2 is FQNNGV. This CDR3 spans 15 amino acids. With 1 base clipped from V and 5 bases from J, the junction kept 5 bases outside the gene matches.

The chain uses TRBV29-1 and TRBJ2-5; TRBD1 or TRBD2 may be the D gene (7 bases each). This CDR3 comprises 13 residues. Trimming took 5 bases from V and 4 from J, leaving 14 bases between them. Germline CDR1 SQVTM, CDR2 ANQGSEA. The CDR3 region is CSVLRGGGETQYF. CDR3 coding DNA: TGCAGCGTTCTCAGGGGGGGCGGAGAGACCCAGTACTTC. The complete variable domain, with remaining parts taken from reference TRBV29-1 and TRBJ2-5, reads SAVISQKPSRDICQRGTSLTIQCQVDSQVTMMFWYRQQPGQSLTLIATANQGSEATYESGFVIDKFPISRPNLTFSTLTVSNMSPEDSSIYLCSVLRGGGETQYFGPGTRLLVL.

The chain carries TRBV20-1 and TRBJ1-6, with a tentative D call TRBD1 (5 bases). CDR3 length: 11 amino acids. Germline assignment: CDR1 DFQATT and CDR2 SNEGSKA (reference sequence). The CDR3 coding sequence is TGCGGTACCTCAGGGAATTCACCCCTCCACTTT. It encodes CGTSGNSPLHF.

The rearrangement uses TRBV6-5 and TRBJ2-2; a weak D match, TRBD2 (5 bases). The CDR3 has 14 amino acids. CDR1 and CDR2 (germline): MNHEY, SVGAGI. Trimming stripped 2 bases from V and 6 bases from J, with 10 bases between. CDR3 sequence: CASSYPASPGELFF. The CDR3 coding sequence is TGTGCCAGCAGTTACCCTGCTAGCCCCGGGGAGCTGTTTTTT.

The chain uses TRBV18 and TRBJ2-1, with 7 bases aligning to TRBD2. This CDR3 contains 15 residues. Germline CDR1 reads KGHSH; CDR2 reads LQKENI. Germline trimming cut 4 bases from V and 2 bases from J; bases unmatched to any gene: 5. The CDR3, as DNA: TGTGCCAGCTCACGGAGCGGGGTCCCCTACAATGAGCAGTTCTTC. Its protein is CASSRSGVPYNEQFF.

This sequence joins TRBV27 and TRBJ2-6; D ambiguous. Trimming removed 0 bases from V and 3 bases from J, with 9 bases in between. The CDR3 sequence is 16 residues long. Germline lookup yields CDR1 MNHEY and CDR2 SMNVEV (reference sequence). CDR3 protein: CASSLSGPIGANVLTF. In nucleotides, the CDR3 is TGTGCCAGCAGTTTATCCGGACCGATTGGGGCCAACGTCCTGACTTTC.